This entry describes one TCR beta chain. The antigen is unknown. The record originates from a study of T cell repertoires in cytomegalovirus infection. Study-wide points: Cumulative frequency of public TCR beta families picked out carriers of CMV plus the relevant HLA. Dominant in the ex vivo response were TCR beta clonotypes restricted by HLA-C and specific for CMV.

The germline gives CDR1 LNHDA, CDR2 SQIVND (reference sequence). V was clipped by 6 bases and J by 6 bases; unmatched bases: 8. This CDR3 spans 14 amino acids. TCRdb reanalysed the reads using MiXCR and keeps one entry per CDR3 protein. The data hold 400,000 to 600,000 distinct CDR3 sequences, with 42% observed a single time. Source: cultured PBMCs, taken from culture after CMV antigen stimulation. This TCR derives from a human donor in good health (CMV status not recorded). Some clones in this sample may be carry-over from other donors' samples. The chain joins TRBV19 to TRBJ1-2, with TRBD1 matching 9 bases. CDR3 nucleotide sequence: TGTGCCAGTAGGCAATTGACAGGGGGAGATGGCTACACCTTC. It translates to CASRQLTGGDGYTF.